This T cell receptor (beta chain) was captured by sequencing in a study of blood T cell repertoires in COVID-19. Looked up from germline, CDR1 is SEHNR and CDR2 is FQNEAQ (reference sequence). The CDR3 is 15 amino acids. Unmatched junction bases numbered 5, after V lost 3 bases and J lost 1 base. Original processing methods: Amplification of reference gene primers was used by the study to estimate nucleated cell counts. Produced via immunoSEQ multiplex PCR; TCRdb's table is partial and in-frame only. V and J calls and clone size are given by that table; D and trimming were obtained from the DNA. This table holds approximately 220,000 clones, more than 85% found once.

Sequences were obtained from peripheral blood. The V gene is TRBV7-9, the J gene TRBJ1-1, with 7 nucleotides matching TRBD1. This receptor was taken from a man aged 40-49 years with acute or convalescent COVID-19. In DNA form, the CDR3 reads TGTGCCAGCAGCTTCCCGGGACAGAAGAACACTGAAGCTTTCTTT. Translated: CASSFPGQKNTEAFF.